These 8 T cell receptor beta chains originate from one sample sequenced in a study of control samples from healthy donors and cancer patients. The method was immunoSEQ multiplex PCR; TCRdb's version includes in-frame clones alone and lacks a portion of them. This table has more than 150,000 clones, more than 85% appearing once. Sequencing was performed on blood. The receptors were sampled from a woman aged 25 to 45 in good health.

V usage is TRBV6-5 and J usage is TRBJ2-5, with 9 bases identical to TRBD1. Germline CDR1 and CDR2: MNHEY and SVGAGI. This CDR3 contains 15 residues. J gave up 5 bases and V 5 bases, and 9 bases lay outside the gene matches. DNA of the CDR3: TGTGCCAGCAGTCCCGGGACAGGGTTTGGGGAGACCCAGTACTTC. Translation: CASSPGTGFGETQYF.

V gene TRBV29-1 combines with J gene TRBJ2-2; D not certain. Trimming removed 5 bases from V and 0 bases from J, with 7 bases in between. The CDR3 totals 13 residues. CDR1 and CDR2 from the germline V gene are SQVTM and ANQGSEA. For the CDR3, the DNA is TGCAGCGTTACAGCCTCGAACACCGGGGAGCTGTTTTTT. It is translated as CSVTASNTGELFF.

The J gene is TRBJ1-5, the V gene TRBV28, with D possibly being TRBD1 (5 bases). The CDR3 consists of 12 residues. V gave up 8 bases and J gave up 5 bases, with 10 bases separating them. CDR1 and CDR2 (germline): MDHEN, SYDVKM. CDR3 sequence (DNA): TGTGCCAGCGCCGAAGGGGATCAGCCCCAGCATTTT. The encoded protein is CASAEGDQPQHF.

In this sample, this clone turned up once. This chain links TRBV7-3 with TRBJ2-7; TRBD2 might be the D (6 bases). This CDR3 is 14 amino acids long. Trimming stripped 5 bases from V and 3 bases from J, with 14 bases between. From germline, CDR1 is SGHTA and CDR2 FQGTGA. The DNA of the CDR3 is TGTGCCAGCAGCCCCGGAGGGGAAGTCTACGAGCAGTACTTC. It is translated as CASSPGGEVYEQYF.

The count of this clone is one. The chain joins TRBV19 to TRBJ1-4; perhaps TRBD1 as D (5 bases). The CDR3 has 14 residues. Germline V gene sequence: CDR1 LNHDA, CDR2 SQIVND (reference sequence). V shed 5 bases and J shed 7 bases, with 14 bases lying between them. The DNA for the CDR3 is TGTGCCAGTAGTGACTCCCTGGGGGGTGAAAAACTGTTTTTT. Protein: CASSDSLGGEKLFF. The full variable domain, with the rest looked up from reference TRBV19 and TRBJ1-4, is DGGITQSPKYLFRKEGQNVTLSCEQNLNHDAMYWYRQDPGQGLRLIYYSQIVNDFQKGDIAEGYSVSREKKESFPLTVTSAQKNPTAFYLCASSDSLGGEKLFFGSGTQLSVL.

V is TRBV19 and J is TRBJ2-3; D gene ambiguous. Germline CDR1 reads LNHDA; CDR2 reads SQIVND (reference sequence). Trimming removed 4 bases from V and 4 bases from J, with 12 bases in between. The CDR3 consists of 14 residues. CDR3 DNA: TGTGCCAGTAGTACATGGGGTCCGGCAGATACGCAGTATTTT. Translation gives CASSTWGPADTQYF.

This chain links TRBV19 with TRBJ1-1; D is uncertain. V dropped 6 bases and J dropped 0 bases, with 5 bases sitting between them. CDR1 is LNHDA and CDR2 is SQIVND in the germline V gene (reference sequence). The CDR3 spans 12 residues. The DNA of the CDR3 is TGTGCCAGTAGAGGGTTGAACACTGAAGCTTTCTTT. It codes for CASRGLNTEAFF.

This rearrangement joins TRBV7-3 to TRBJ2-3; TRBD2 agrees at 8 bases. V lost 8 bases, J lost 3 bases, and 10 bases stayed unmatched. This CDR3 region has 15 residues. Germline lookup yields CDR1 SGHTA and CDR2 FQGTGA. The CDR3 region has the DNA TGTGCCAGCCAAGCCGGGACTAGTAAAACAGATACGCAGTATTTT. Residues: CASQAGTSKTDTQYF.